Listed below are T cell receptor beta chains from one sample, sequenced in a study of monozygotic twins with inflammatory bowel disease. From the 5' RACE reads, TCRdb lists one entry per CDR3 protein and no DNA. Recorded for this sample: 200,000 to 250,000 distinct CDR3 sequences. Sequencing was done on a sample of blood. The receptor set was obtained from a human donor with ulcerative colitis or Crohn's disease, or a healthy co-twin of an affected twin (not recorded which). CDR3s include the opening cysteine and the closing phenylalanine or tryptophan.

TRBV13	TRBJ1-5	CASSSGTANQPQHF
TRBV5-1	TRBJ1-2	CASSPLTGNGYTF
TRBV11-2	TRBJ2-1	CASSLRTGGVGEQFF
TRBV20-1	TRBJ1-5	CSARDRVRGSNQPQHF
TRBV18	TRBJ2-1	CASTAQGYNEQFF
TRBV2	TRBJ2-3	CASSEGGGPRREYF
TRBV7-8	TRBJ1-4	CASRRSTNEKLFF
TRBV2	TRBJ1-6	CASSRQDNSPLHF
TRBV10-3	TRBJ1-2	CAISDRFNYGYTF
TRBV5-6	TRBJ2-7	CASSSPTSEYEQYF
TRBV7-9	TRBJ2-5	CASSLAGAGEETQYF
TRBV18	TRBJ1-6	CASSPTRSSYNSPLHF
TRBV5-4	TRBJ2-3	CASSFERRRTDTQYF
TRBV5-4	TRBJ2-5	CASSLPHQETQYF
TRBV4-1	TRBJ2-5	CASSQGVPSGGALRETQYF
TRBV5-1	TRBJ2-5	CASSLDSNQETQYF
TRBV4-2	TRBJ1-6	CASSQDDGQGGSPLHF
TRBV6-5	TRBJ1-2	CASTPVQGYGYTF
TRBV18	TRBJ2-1	CASSRLGRTTSYNEQFF
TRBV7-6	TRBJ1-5	CASSLMSGDNQPQHF
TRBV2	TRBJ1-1	CASRERSWRQSNTEAFF
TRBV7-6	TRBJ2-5	CASSSTGLAVKETQYF
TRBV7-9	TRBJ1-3	CASSQGQGRSNTIYF
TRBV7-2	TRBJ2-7	CASSPLLFYEQYF
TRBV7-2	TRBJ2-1	CASSPSSGGLYNEQFF
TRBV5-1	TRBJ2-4	CASSLGDRDKNIQYF
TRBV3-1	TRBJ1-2	CASSPNWDTEYGYTF
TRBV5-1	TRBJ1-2	CASSQSEGAARDYGYTF
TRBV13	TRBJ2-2	CASSLLAGANTGELFF
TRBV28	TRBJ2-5	CASSLGRYQETQYF
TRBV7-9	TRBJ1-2	CASSLAYGYYGYTF
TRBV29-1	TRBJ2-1	CSVDGQGISYNEQFF
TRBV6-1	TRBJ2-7	CASSRDRGLEQYF
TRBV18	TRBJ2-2	CASSRGTGELFF